This T cell receptor (beta chain) was sequenced in a study of cytomegalovirus exposure and HLA in healthy donors. General study points: Several of the most significant clusters appeared, in a later analysis, to be linked to common viral pathogens. HLA alleles showed associations with 16,951 TCR beta sequences in a later analysis, at a 0.05 false discovery rate. Owing to their indistinguishability, certain V segments, notably TRBV6-2 and TRBV6-3, were excluded.

As regards this clone: Its cognate antigen is unknown.

Germline V gives CDR1 MGHRA, CDR2 YSYEKL. The CDR3 length is 18 residues. V was pared by 4 bases and J by 2 bases, with 20 bases between. Amplification used 60 Vbeta primers and 13 Jbeta primers. The assay was immunoSEQ multiplex PCR, and TCRdb's table has in-frame clones only and misses some. Here the sample table reports tens of thousands of clones. The chain uses TRBV4-1 and TRBJ2-2; D tentatively reads TRBD1 or TRBD2 (5 bases each). Sample: PBMCs. The clonotype comes from a woman between 40 and 55 years old in good health and CMV-seropositive. The CDR3 coding sequence is TGCGCCAGCAGCCTAGAGGGCAGGGCCCAAGTCAACACCGGGGAGCTGTTTTTT. Amino acid sequence: CASSLEGRAQVNTGELFF.